This TCR beta chain was captured in a study of T cells expressing NK-cell markers. About the research overall: Researchers got TCR beta repertoires out of sorted CD3+CD56+NKG2C+, CD3+CD56+NKG2C- and CD3+CD56-NKG2C+ T cells.

No DNA is given; TCRdb re-called the 5' RACE reads and lists each CDR3 protein once. In all, the sample yields 400,000 or so distinct CDR3 sequences. This CDR3 is 13 amino acids long. CDR1 and CDR2 from the germline V gene are SQVTM and ANQGSEA. This receptor was identified in a woman between 50 and 59 years old in good health. The chain combines TRBV29-1 with TRBJ2-1; TCRdb's D call, TRBD1, is unchecked because there is no DNA. The sample taken for sequencing was blood T cells: a sorted CD56 or NKG2C T cell subset, CD4+ or CD8+ T cells, or bulk PBMC T cells (not recorded which). CDR3: CSVVARVSGEQFF.